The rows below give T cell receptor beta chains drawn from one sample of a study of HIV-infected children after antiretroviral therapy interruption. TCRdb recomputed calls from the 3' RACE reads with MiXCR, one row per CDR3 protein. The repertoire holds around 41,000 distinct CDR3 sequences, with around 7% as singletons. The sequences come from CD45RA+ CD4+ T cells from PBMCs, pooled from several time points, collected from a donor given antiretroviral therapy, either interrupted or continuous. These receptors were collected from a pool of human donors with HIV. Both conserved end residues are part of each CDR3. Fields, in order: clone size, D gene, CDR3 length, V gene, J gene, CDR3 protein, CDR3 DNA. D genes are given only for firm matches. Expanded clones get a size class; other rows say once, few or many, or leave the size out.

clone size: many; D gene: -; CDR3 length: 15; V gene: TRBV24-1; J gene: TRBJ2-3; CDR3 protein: CATSDPSRDMDTQYF; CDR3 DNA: TGTGCCACCAGTGATCCGTCCCGGGACATGGATACGCAGTATTTT
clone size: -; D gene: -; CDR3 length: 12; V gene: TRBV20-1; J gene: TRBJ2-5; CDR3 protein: CSARGEWETQYF; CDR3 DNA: TGCAGTGCTAGGGGGGAGTGGGAGACCCAGTACTTC
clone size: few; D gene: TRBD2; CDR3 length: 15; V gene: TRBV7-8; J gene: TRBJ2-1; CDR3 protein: CASSYLSGGGHEQFF; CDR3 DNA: TGTGCCAGCAGCTACCTTAGCGGGGGGGGCCATGAGCAGTTCTTC
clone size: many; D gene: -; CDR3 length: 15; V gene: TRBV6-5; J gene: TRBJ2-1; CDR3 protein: CASSYEAAPRGEQFF; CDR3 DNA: TGTGCCAGCAGTTACGAGGCAGCCCCTCGCGGTGAGCAGTTCTTC
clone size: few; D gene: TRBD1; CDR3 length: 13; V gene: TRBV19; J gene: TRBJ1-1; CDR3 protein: CASSTGVDTEAFF; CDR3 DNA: TGTGCCAGTTCTACAGGGGTCGACACTGAAGCTTTCTTT
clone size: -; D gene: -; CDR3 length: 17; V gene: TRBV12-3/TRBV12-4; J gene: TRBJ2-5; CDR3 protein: CASRPALTRGGLQTQYF; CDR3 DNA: TGTGCCAGCAGACCCGCCCTGACTAGAGGGGGATTACAGACCCAGTACTTC
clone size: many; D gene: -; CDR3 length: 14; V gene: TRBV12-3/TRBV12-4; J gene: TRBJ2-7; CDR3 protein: CASSRDTSSYEQYF; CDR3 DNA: TGTGCCAGCAGTAGGGACACAAGCTCCTACGAGCAGTACTTC
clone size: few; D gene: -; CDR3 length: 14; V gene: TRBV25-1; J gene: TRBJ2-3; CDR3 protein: CASSEPLATDTQYF; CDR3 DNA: TGTGCCAGCAGTGAACCCTTGGCCACAGATACGCAGTATTTT
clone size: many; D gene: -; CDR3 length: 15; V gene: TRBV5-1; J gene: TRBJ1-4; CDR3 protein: CASSLVGDRNEKLFF; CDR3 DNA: TGCGCCAGCAGCTTGGTGGGCGACAGGAACGAAAAACTGTTTTTT
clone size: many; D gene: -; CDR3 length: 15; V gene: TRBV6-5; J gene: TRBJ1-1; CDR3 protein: CASSAGGRASYEAFF; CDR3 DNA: TGTGCCAGCAGTGCCGGAGGCAGGGCATCTTATGAAGCTTTCTTT
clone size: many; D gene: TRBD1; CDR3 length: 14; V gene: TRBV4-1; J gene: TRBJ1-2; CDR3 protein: CASSRETGAYGYTF; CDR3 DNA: TGCGCCAGCAGCCGTGAGACAGGGGCCTATGGCTACACCTTC
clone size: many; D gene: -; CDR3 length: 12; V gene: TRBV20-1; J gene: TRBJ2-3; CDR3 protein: CSASGNTDTQYF; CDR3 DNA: TGCAGTGCTAGCGGGAACACAGATACGCAGTATTTT
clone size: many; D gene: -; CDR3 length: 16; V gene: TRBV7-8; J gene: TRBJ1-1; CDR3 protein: CASSDDPVARHTEAFF; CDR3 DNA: TGTGCCAGCAGCGACGATCCGGTAGCCCGGCACACTGAAGCTTTCTTT
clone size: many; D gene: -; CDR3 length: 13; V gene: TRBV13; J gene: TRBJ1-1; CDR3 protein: CASSFPPAVEAFF; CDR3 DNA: TGTGCCAGCAGCTTCCCCCCCGCAGTTGAAGCTTTCTTT
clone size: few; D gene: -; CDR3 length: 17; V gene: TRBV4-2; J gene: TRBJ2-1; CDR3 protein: CASTTPRAANAYNEQFF; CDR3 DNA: TGTGCCAGCACCACTCCCCGGGCCGCAAATGCCTACAATGAGCAGTTCTTC
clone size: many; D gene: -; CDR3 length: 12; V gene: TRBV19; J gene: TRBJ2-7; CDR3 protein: CASTIGPYEQYF; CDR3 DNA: TGTGCCAGCACTATAGGGCCCTATGAACAGTACTTC
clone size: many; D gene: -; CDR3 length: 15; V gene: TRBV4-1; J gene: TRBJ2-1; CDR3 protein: CASQERSFNHNEQFF; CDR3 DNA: TGCGCCAGCCAAGAACGCAGTTTCAATCACAATGAGCAGTTCTTC
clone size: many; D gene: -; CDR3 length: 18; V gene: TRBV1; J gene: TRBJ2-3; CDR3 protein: CTSSQERGLAESTDTQYF; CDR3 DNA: TGCACCAGCAGCCAAGAACGGGGACTAGCTGAGAGCACAGATACGCAGTATTTT
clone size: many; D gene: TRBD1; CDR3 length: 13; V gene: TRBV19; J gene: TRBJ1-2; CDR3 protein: CASRRQGNSDYTF; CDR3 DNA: TGTGCCAGCAGAAGACAGGGGAACTCCGACTACACCTTC
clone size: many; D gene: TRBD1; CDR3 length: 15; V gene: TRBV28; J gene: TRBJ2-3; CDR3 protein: CASSLDRGLGDTQYF; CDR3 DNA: TGTGCCAGCAGCCTTGACAGGGGGCTTGGGGATACGCAGTATTTT
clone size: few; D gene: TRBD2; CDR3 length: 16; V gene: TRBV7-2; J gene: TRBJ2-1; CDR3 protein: CASSQGLAGGRGEQFF; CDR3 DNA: TGTGCCAGCAGCCAGGGACTAGCGGGGGGCCGGGGTGAGCAGTTCTTC
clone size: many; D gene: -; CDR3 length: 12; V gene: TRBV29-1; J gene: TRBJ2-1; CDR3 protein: CSVLGNSGEQFF; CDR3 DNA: TGCAGCGTTTTAGGGAACTCGGGGGAGCAGTTCTTC
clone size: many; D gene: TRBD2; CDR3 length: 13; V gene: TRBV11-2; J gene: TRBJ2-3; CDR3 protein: CASSLQLAGTQYF; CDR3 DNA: TGTGCCAGCAGCTTACAACTAGCGGGTACGCAGTATTTT
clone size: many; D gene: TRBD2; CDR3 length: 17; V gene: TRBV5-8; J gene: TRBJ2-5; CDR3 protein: CASSSRWTSGHQETQYF; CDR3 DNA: TGTGCCAGCAGCTCGCGCTGGACTAGCGGGCACCAAGAGACCCAGTACTTC
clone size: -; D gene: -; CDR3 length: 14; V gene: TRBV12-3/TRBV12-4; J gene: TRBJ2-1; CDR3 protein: CASSSAHPYNEQFF; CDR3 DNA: TGTGCCAGCAGTTCCGCCCACCCTTACAATGAGCAGTTCTTC
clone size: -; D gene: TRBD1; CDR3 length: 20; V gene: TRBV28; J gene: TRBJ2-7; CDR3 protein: CASSELPKTLGGGQMDEQYF; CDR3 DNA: TGTGCCAGCTCCGAACTTCCGAAAACACTCGGTGGGGGACAGATGGACGAGCAGTACTTC
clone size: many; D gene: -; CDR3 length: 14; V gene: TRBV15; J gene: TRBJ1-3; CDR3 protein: CATAGHRSGNTIYF; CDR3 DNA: TGTGCCACCGCAGGACACCGCTCTGGAAACACCATATATTTT
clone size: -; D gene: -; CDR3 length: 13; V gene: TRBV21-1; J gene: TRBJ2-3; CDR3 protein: CASSTGPPDTQYF; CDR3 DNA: TGTGCCAGCAGCACAGGTCCCCCAGATACGCAGTATTTT
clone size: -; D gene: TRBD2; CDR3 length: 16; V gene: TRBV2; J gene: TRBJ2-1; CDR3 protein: CASSGTSGGYYNEQFF; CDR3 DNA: TGTGCCAGCAGTGGGACTAGCGGGGGGTATTACAATGAGCAGTTCTTC
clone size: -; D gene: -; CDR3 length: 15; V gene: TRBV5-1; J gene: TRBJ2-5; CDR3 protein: CASSLGNGMRETQYF; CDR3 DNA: TGCGCCAGCAGCTTGGGCAATGGGATGAGAGAGACCCAGTACTTC
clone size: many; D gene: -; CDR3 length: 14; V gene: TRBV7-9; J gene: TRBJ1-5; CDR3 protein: CASSLDGAQQPQHF; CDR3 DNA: TGTGCCAGCAGCTTAGACGGGGCCCAGCAGCCCCAGCATTTT
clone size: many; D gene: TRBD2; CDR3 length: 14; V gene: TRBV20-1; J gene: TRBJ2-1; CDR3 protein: CSAGGLADYNEQFF; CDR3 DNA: TGCAGTGCCGGGGGACTAGCGGACTACAATGAGCAGTTCTTC
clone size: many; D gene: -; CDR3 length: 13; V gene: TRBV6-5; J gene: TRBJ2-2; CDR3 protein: CASKRVGAGELFF; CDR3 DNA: TGTGCCAGCAAGAGAGTGGGAGCCGGGGAGCTGTTTTTT
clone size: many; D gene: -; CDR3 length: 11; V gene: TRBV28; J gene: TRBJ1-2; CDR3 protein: CASRGNSDYTF; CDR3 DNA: TGTGCTAGCAGAGGAAACTCCGACTACACCTTC
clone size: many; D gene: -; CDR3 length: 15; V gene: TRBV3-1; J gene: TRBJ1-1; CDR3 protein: CASSARDLENTEAFF; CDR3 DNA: TGTGCCAGCAGCGCCCGGGACCTAGAGAACACTGAAGCTTTCTTT
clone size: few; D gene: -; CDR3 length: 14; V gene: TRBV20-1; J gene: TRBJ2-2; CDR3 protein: CSARQGTNTGELFF; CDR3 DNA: TGCAGTGCTAGACAGGGGACGAACACCGGGGAGCTGTTTTTT
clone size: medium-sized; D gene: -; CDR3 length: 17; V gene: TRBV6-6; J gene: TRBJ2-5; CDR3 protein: CASGEAWGGSNQDTQYF; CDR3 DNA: TGTGCCAGCGGCGAGGCTTGGGGGGGCTCTAACCAAGACACCCAGTACTTT
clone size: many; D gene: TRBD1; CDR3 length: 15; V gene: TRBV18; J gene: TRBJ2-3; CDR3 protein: CASSRDRVEADTQYF; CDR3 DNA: TGTGCCAGCTCACGGGACAGGGTAGAGGCAGATACGCAGTATTTT
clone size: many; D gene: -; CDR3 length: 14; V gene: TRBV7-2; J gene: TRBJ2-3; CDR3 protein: CASSLVVSSDTQYF; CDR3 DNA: TGTGCCAGCAGCTTAGTCGTCTCATCGGATACGCAGTATTTT
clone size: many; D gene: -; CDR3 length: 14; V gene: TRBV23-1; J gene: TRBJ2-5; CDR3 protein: CASSLSSNQDTQYF; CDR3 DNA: TGTGCCAGCAGTCTGTCTTCTAACCAAGACACCCAGTACTTT
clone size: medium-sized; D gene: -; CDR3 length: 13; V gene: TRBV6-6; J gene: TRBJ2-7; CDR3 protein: CASGDGGNYEQYF; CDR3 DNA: TGTGCCAGCGGTGATGGGGGGAATTATGAACAGTACTTC
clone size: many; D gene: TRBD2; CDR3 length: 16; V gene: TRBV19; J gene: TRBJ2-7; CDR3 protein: CASKRTSGGSTYEQYF; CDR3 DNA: TGTGCCAGTAAACGGACTAGCGGGGGCTCTACCTACGAGCAGTACTTC
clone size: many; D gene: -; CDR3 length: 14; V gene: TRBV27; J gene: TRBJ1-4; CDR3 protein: CASSITGINEKLFF; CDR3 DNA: TGTGCCAGCTCGATCACGGGGATTAATGAAAAACTGTTTTTT
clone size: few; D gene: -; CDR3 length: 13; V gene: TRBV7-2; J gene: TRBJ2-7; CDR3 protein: CASSLDAYYEQYF; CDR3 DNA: TGTGCCAGCAGCTTAGATGCCTACTACGAGCAGTACTTC